These 21 T cell receptor beta chains were sequenced from one sample in a study of blood T cells in healthy people across ages. Through a sample-barcoded 5' primer and a J-beta primer mix, a second PCR was run for roughly 7 to 11 cycles. TCRdb used MiXCR to reprocess the 5' RACE reads, holding one entry per CDR3 protein. The sample yields 1.5 million to 2 million distinct CDR3 sequences, 49% seen once. Sequenced input: blood. These receptors were obtained from a woman in her thirties or forties in good health.

This sequence joins TRBV20-1 and TRBJ2-7, with unresolved D. Looked up from germline, CDR1 is DFQATT and CDR2 is SNEGSKA (reference sequence). The length of the CDR3 is 11 residues. The germline V and J ends were trimmed by 2 bases and 7 bases, with 9 bases remaining between them. The CDR3 sequence: CSARRPTEQYF. The CDR3 bases are TGCAGTGCTAGAAGGCCAACTGAGCAGTACTTC.

The CDR3, as DNA: TGTGCCAGCAGTTACTGGGCCGTCAATCAGCCCCAGCATTTT. Encoded protein: CASSYWAVNQPQHF. The rearrangement uses TRBV6-6 and TRBJ1-5, with D uncertain. Germline CDR1 and CDR2: MNHNY and SVGAGI (reference sequence). The CDR3 is 14 residues long. V shed 1 base and J shed 3 bases, with 7 bases lying between them.

Comments on this clonotype: In this CDR3 the conserved last residue, phenylalanine or tryptophan, is missing, so a read error is likely. The rearrangement uses TRBV5-1 and TRBJ1-5; D gene unclear. Germline lookup yields CDR1 SGHRS and CDR2 YFSETQ. This CDR3 has 13 amino acids. Trimming took 4 bases from V and 3 from J, leaving 8 bases between them. In nucleotides, the CDR3 is TGCGCCAGCAGCCCGGATCCCAATCAGCCCCAGCATCTT. This gives the protein CASSPDPNQPQHL.

The rearrangement links TRBV6-6 to TRBJ1-6, with TRBD1 matching 9 bases. Germline V CDR1 and CDR2: MNHNY, SVGAGI (reference sequence). Trimming removed 0 bases from V and 7 bases from J; junction bases left unmatched: 7. The CDR3 extends over 17 amino acids. CDR3 residues: CASSYSMGDRVNSPLHF. CDR3 bases: TGTGCCAGCAGTTACTCGATGGGGGACAGGGTGAATTCACCCCTCCACTTT.

This clonotype came up a few times. The chain uses TRBV29-1 and TRBJ1-4; TRBD1 is a possible D gene (5 bases). CDR1 is SQVTM, CDR2 ANQGSEA, per germline. Trimming stripped 2 bases from V and 8 bases from J, with 18 bases between. There are 15 residues in the CDR3. The CDR3 protein is CSVESPQVGEEKLFF. DNA for the CDR3: TGCAGCGTTGAAAGTCCACAGGTTGGGGAGGAAAAACTGTTTTTT.

The gene calls are TRBV5-6 and TRBJ2-7; 7 nucleotides align to TRBD1. CDR3 length: 14 residues. Germline trimming cut 3 bases from V and 3 bases from J; bases unmatched to any gene: 6. Germline loops: CDR1 SGHDT, CDR2 YYEEEE. The CDR3: CASSSGQVLYEQYF. The CDR3 DNA follows: TGTGCCAGCAGCTCTGGACAGGTTCTCTACGAGCAGTACTTC.

This clonotype has more than one count but fewer than ten. The genes are TRBV24-1 and TRBJ2-6; D remains ambiguous. The V gene lost 1 base and the J gene lost 2 bases, with 14 bases spanning the gap. Germline lookup yields CDR1 KGHDR and CDR2 SFDVKD. The CDR3 spans 18 residues. CDR3 amino acids: CATSDFTEGATGANVLTF. The CDR3 nucleotides read TGTGCCACCAGTGATTTTACCGAAGGAGCAACTGGGGCCAACGTCCTGACTTTC.

This clonotype was counted between two and nine times. V gene TRBV7-9 combines with J gene TRBJ2-7; 11 bases align to TRBD2. Germline values: CDR1 SEHNR, CDR2 FQNEAQ (reference sequence). V shed 4 bases, J shed 4 bases, and the junction held 6 bases outside the gene matches. The length of the CDR3 is 15 residues. CDR3 sequence (DNA): TGTGCCAGCAGCTCCACTAGCGGGGGAGTTTACGAGCAGTACTTC. It is translated as CASSSTSGGVYEQYF.

This sequence joins TRBV29-1 and TRBJ2-3; 13 bases align to TRBD2. The CDR3 length is 14 residues. The junction had 2 bases not matched to a gene; V was cut back by 4 bases and J by 4 bases. Germline CDR1 is SQVTM and CDR2 is ANQGSEA. The chain's CDR3 is CSVGTSGGSDTQYF. The CDR3 nucleotides are TGCAGCGTTGGGACTAGCGGGGGTTCAGATACGCAGTATTTT.

As for this clonotype: A read error may be the cause here, since a much bigger clone is one base away. The gene calls are TRBV29-1 and TRBJ2-1; TRBD2 matches at 14 bases. The CDR3 is made up of 18 amino acids. Germline V lookup: CDR1 SQVTM, CDR2 ANQGSEA. V trimming: 5 bases; J trimming: 13 bases; junction bases outside the gene matches: 22. The DNA of the CDR3 is TGCAGCGTTCAAGGGGGACTAGCGGGGGCCGGGGAATTCGAGACCCAGTTCTTC. This codes for CSVQGGLAGAGEFETQFF.

V gene TRBV12-3 or TRBV12-4 combines with J gene TRBJ2-3; 10 nucleotides match TRBD2. CDR3 length: 16 residues. V shed 3 bases, J shed 5 bases, and the junction held 8 bases outside the gene matches. The CDR3 region has the DNA TGTGCCAGCAGTTTGGGGCTAGCGGGGGTCAAAGATACGCAGTATTTT. The encoded protein is CASSLGLAGVKDTQYF.

A few counts support this clonotype. The V call is TRBV20-1, the J call TRBJ1-1; D unclear. Looked up from germline, CDR1 is DFQATT and CDR2 is SNEGSKA (reference sequence). The V end was cut by 0 bases, the J end by 7 bases, with 15 bases between. This CDR3 is 14 amino acids long. CDR3 DNA sequence: TGCAGTGCTAGAGACCCTATCGGAGGGTATGAAGCTTTCTTT. Encoded protein: CSARDPIGGYEAFF.

The chain couples TRBV28 to TRBJ2-1; 7 nucleotides match TRBD1. V dropped 6 bases and J dropped 4; count of bases not matched to a gene: 12. The length of the CDR3 is 16 residues. Germline CDR1 is MDHEN and CDR2 is SYDVKM. CDR3 coding DNA: TGTGCCAGCAGACTTGACGACAGGGATACTTACAATGAGCAGTTCTTC. Protein sequence: CASRLDDRDTYNEQFF.

The chain recombines TRBV29-1 with TRBJ2-3; 7 bases align to TRBD2. This CDR3 contains 19 residues. Trimming at V came to 0 bases and at J to 1 base, leaving 16 bases not matched to a gene. Per germline, CDR1 SQVTM and CDR2 ANQGSEA. Here the CDR3 DNA reads TGCAGCGTTGAAGATTGGGTAGGGACTAACACCCTCCGCACAGATACGCAGTATTTT. It is translated as CSVEDWVGTNTLRTDTQYF.

The gene calls are TRBV7-9 and TRBJ2-1; D ambiguous. Trimming cost V 4 bases and J 6 bases, with 22 bases left between them. Per germline, CDR1 SEHNR and CDR2 FQNEAQ (reference sequence). This CDR3 is 17 amino acids long. CDR3 region: CASSSRRKAGLFNEQFF. CDR3 coding DNA: TGTGCCAGCAGCTCCCGAAGGAAAGCTGGGTTGTTCAATGAGCAGTTCTTC.

The sample holds a few counts of this clonotype. The chain joins TRBV20-1 to TRBJ1-2; 7 bases align to TRBD1. J lost 4 bases, V lost 5 bases, and 4 bases had no gene match. CDR3 size: 12 residues. Germline V gene sequence: CDR1 DFQATT, CDR2 SNEGSKA (reference sequence). The DNA of the CDR3 is TGCAGTGCTGCTCCAGGGGGCTATGGCTACACCTTC. It translates to CSAAPGGYGYTF.

CDR3 region: CASSQDHRAGDTQYF. The CDR3 DNA follows: TGCGCCAGCAGCCAAGATCATAGGGCTGGAGATACGCAGTATTTT. The J gene is TRBJ2-3, the V gene TRBV4-3; D not resolved. CDR3 size: 15 residues. CDR1 and CDR2 from the germline V gene are LGHNA and YSLEER. The V end was cut by 0 bases, the J end by 5 bases, with 12 bases between.

The V and J genes are TRBV21-1 and TRBJ2-1; the tabulated D call, TRBD1, remains unverified against the DNA. TRBV21-1 is labeled a pseudogene. The CDR3 loop spans 16 amino acids. CDR3 sequence: CASTTKTGHSYNEQFF. The CDR3 nucleotides are TGTGCCAGCACCACAAAGACAGGGCATAGCTACAATGAGCAGTTCTTC.

The V gene is TRBV28, the J gene TRBJ2-1; tentatively, D is TRBD2 (7 bases). The V end lost 6 bases, the J end lost 1 base, and 16 bases lay between the germline ends. Looked up from germline, CDR1 is MDHEN and CDR2 is SYDVKM. The CDR3 sequence is 16 residues long. CDR3 protein: CASRWEGHRSYNEQFF. The DNA of the CDR3 is TGTGCCAGCAGGTGGGAGGGACATAGATCCTACAATGAGCAGTTCTTC.

The table lists this clonotype with a few counts. The V and J genes are TRBV28 and TRBJ1-6, with 8 bases identical to TRBD1. Germline V gene sequence: CDR1 MDHEN, CDR2 SYDVKM. V lost 6 bases, J lost 4 bases, and 8 bases stayed unmatched. The CDR3 is 16 residues long. The CDR3 protein is CASRNSGGMYNSPLHF. The CDR3 DNA reads TGTGCCAGCAGGAACTCAGGGGGCATGTATAATTCACCCCTCCACTTT.

Details on this clonotype: An end of the junction differs from the germline gene, which may be a read error. In DNA, the CDR3 is TGTGCCAGCAGCTTAGACGGCGGGGGGTCCTACAATGAGCGGTTCTTC. This translates into CASSLDGGGSYNERFF. The gene calls are TRBV11-2 and TRBJ2-1, with 8 bases identical to TRBD2. The CDR3 sequence is 16 residues long. Germline CDR1 SGHAT, CDR2 FQNNGV.